This T cell receptor beta chain appears in the sequencing data of a study of shared clonotypes between healthy human individuals. Study processing details: There were no quality scores in the junction-only immunoSEQ sequences, so filtering differed. The data were produced by immunoSEQ multiplex PCR, yet TCRdb's version contains in-frame clones alone and is incomplete. For V, J and clone size, that table is used; D and trimming come from the DNA. The sample has over 400,000 clones, 95% to 96% seen once; the top ten hold 0.05% to 0.07%. A word on this clone: Its antigen remains unidentified. Other DNA sequences in this sample translate to the same CDR3.

Points from the study as a whole: Against clonotypes common to all four donors, non-shared ones had lower generation probabilities. Donors were few, which limited the genetic and exposure-history diversity represented. Naive subsets usually exceeded memory subsets in estimated richness.

CDR3 size: 13 residues. V lost 2 bases and J 1 base, leaving 5 bases between the germline ends. Germline loops: CDR1 KGHSH, CDR2 LQKENI. The V gene is TRBV18, the J gene TRBJ1-1, with a weak D call TRBD1 (5 bases). Sequencing was carried out using naive CD4+ T cells sorted from blood. Subset meaning: CD45RA+ positively selected. This TCR came from a woman between 25 and 40 years old in good health. The CDR3 reads CASSPTGNTEAFF. The CDR3, as DNA: TGTGCCAGCTCACCAACAGGGAACACTGAAGCTTTCTTT.